This TCR beta chain was identified during a study of blood T cell repertoires in COVID-19. Study-wide background: Acute and convalescent COVID-19 specimens originated in the United States, Italy and Spain. The analysed material was cDNA or gDNA that came from T cells, B-cell-depleted T cells, or PBMCs.

A Seattle source enrolled patients during active infection and followed them longitudinally. The CDR3 length is 15 residues. V dropped 5 bases and J dropped 4 bases, with 17 bases sitting between them. Looked up from germline, CDR1 is MDHEN and CDR2 is SYDVKM. Per the original methods: Estimates of nucleated cell counts were drawn from the amplification of reference gene primers. Assay: immunoSEQ multiplex PCR; the TCRdb copy retains only in-frame clones and omits some. V, J and clone size were drawn from that table, and D and trimming were deduced from the DNA. In the table there are over 150,000 clones, roughly 88% of which are singletons.

The genes are TRBV28 and TRBJ1-1; perhaps TRBD1 as D (6 bases). Sequenced material: peripheral blood. The sequence derives from a man aged 55 to 70 with COVID-19, enrolled during active disease. The CDR3 here is CASSPAQGVGTEAFF. Written as DNA, the CDR3 is TGTGCCAGCAGTCCTGCACAGGGAGTTGGCACTGAAGCTTTCTTT.